Here is one T cell receptor (beta chain) with its context. Its antigen is unidentified. Scientists ran DNA taken from cultured CD4+ T cells through the Oncomine TCR Beta short-read assay for sequencing. From the PCR reads, TCRdb called clonotypes with MiXCR, one entry per CDR3 protein. The sample lists about 21,000 distinct CDR3 sequences, about 46% occurring once. Indicated time point: late sampling 161 to 241 days after vaccination in a few convalescent patients. Treatment defined: 10-day PBMC culture with coronavirus spike peptide pools or control peptides (ViraFEST assay). CDR1 MDHEN and CDR2 SYDVKM come from the germline V gene. V was cut by 3 bases and J by 9 bases, with 17 bases left in between. The CDR3 is 14 amino acids. This entry belongs to a study of vaccination and CD4 T cells after COVID-19. Study summary: Researchers took samples from a few convalescent patients on day 14 and on days 161 to 241 after vaccination.

The chain uses TRBV28 and TRBJ1-2; D call uncertain. This sample comprised CD4+ T cells from blood, cultured in vitro, obtained about 7 months after SARS-CoV-2 vaccination. This receptor was identified in a human donor who had recovered from COVID-19. CDR3 amino acids: CASSFQQARGSYTF. The CDR3 bases are TGTGCCAGCAGTTTTCAGCAGGCCCGGGGAAGCTACACCTTC.